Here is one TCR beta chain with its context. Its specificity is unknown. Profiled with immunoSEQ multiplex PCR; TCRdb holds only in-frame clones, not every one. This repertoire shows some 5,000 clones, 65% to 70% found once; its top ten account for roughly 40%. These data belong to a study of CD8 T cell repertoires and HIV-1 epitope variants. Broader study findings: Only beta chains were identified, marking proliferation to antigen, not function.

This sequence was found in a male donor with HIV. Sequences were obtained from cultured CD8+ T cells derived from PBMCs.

CDR3 sequence: CASRGSSNYGYTF. CDR3 coding DNA: TGTGCCAGCAGGGGGTCTTCTAACTATGGCTACACCTTC. The chain has TRBV6-5 and TRBJ1-2; D is unresolved. CDR3 length equals 13 residues. V was shortened by 6 bases and J by 0 bases, with 8 bases between the two germline ends. From germline, CDR1 is MNHEY and CDR2 SVGAGI.